These T cell receptor beta chains were read from a single sample in a study of OX40 agonist ivuxolimab in advanced cancers. Clones were sequenced by immunoSEQ multiplex PCR, and TCRdb holds only the in-frame ones, with some missing. The data contain tens of thousands of clones, around 93% of them seen just once; the ten biggest clones take up about 16%. The specimen comprised CD4+ or CD8+ T cells sorted from blood, sampled in a trial of the OX40 agonist ivuxolimab. Source of these receptors: an adult with an advanced solid tumor such as melanoma, head and neck, liver or kidney cancer. Each CDR3 is given with its conserved first and last residue. The D gene is left open where the match is weak. Expanded clones are given a class, and other clones once, few, many or no size at all.

TRBJ1-6,.,TRBV7-9,.,14,TGTGCCAGCAGACCGACGGATGACTATTCACCCCTCCACTTT,CASRPTDDYSPLHF
TRBJ2-3,TRBD2,TRBV28,.,18,TGTGCCAGCAGTTCGCACAACCTAGCGGGAATCAGCACAGATACGCAGTATTTT,CASSSHNLAGISTDTQYF
TRBJ2-3,TRBD2,TRBV9,.,15,TGTGCCAGCAGCGTAGCCGGGAGGGCACAAGATACGCAGTATTTT,CASSVAGRAQDTQYF
TRBJ2-5,.,TRBV2,.,13,TGTGCCAGCAGCGCCTGGGACCAAGAGACCCAGTACTTC,CASSAWDQETQYF
TRBJ2-5,TRBD2,TRBV30,.,17,TGTGCCTGGAGTCCCGGGACTAGCGGGAGGGCCTTAGAGACCCAGTACTTC,CAWSPGTSGRALETQYF
TRBJ2-1,.,TRBV30,.,10,TGTGCCTGGAGTGCTAATGAGCAGTTCTTC,CAWSANEQFF
TRBJ2-2,.,TRBV30,.,15,TGTGCCTGGAGTGTAGCCCAAATGAACACCGGGGAGCTGTTTTTT,CAWSVAQMNTGELFF
TRBJ2-5,TRBD2,TRBV29-1,.,13,TGCAGCGTTGGGTCTAGCGGGGGGGAGACCCAGTACTTC,CSVGSSGGETQYF
TRBJ2-2,.,TRBV10-2,.,16,TGCGCCAGCAGTGAAGAGGGCAAGACGAACACCGGGGAGCTGTTTTTT,CASSEEGKTNTGELFF
TRBJ1-3,.,TRBV7-9,.,14,TGTGCCAGCAGCTTTTCGCCCGGGAGAAACACCATATATTTT,CASSFSPGRNTIYF
TRBJ2-7,.,TRBV5-1,once,12,TGCGCCAGCAGGACCGGGGCCTACGAGCAGTACTTC,CASRTGAYEQYF
TRBJ2-1,.,TRBV7-9,.,15,TGTGCCAGCAGCCCCCAAGGAAGGGGGGTCCCCGAGCAGTTCTTC,CASSPQGRGVPEQFF
TRBJ1-3,.,TRBV19,.,17,TGTGCCAGTAGTGCCGTACTTGGGGGGAGTTCGGGAAACACCATATATTTT,CASSAVLGGSSGNTIYF
TRBJ2-1,TRBD2,TRBV6-6,.,16,TGTGCCAGCAGCGCGGGAGCCCCCTCCTCCTACAATGAGCAGTTCTTC,CASSAGAPSSYNEQFF
TRBJ1-3,.,TRBV5-6,.,14,TGTGCCAGCAGCTTGGTGGAGGCTGGAAACACCATATATTTT,CASSLVEAGNTIYF
TRBJ2-2,.,TRBV11-1,.,15,TGTGCCAGCAGCTTACTCTCGGACGGCACCGGGGAGCTGTTTTTT,CASSLLSDGTGELFF
TRBJ2-7,.,TRBV13,.,15,TGTGCCAGCAGCTTAGTCGGACTGAACTCCTACGAGCAGTACTTC,CASSLVGLNSYEQYF
TRBJ2-2,.,TRBV19,.,12,TGTGCCAGTGGGGGCTACCCCAGGGAGCTGTTTTTT,CASGGYPRELFF
TRBJ2-2,TRBD2,TRBV7-3,.,17,TGTGCCAGCAGCTCACCCATTAGCGGGGGCAGCACCGGGGAGCTGTTTTTT,CASSSPISGGSTGELFF
TRBJ1-6,.,TRBV27,.,17,TGTGCCAGCAAAGGAGATGGGGTTGGGAACTATAATTCACCCCTCCACTTT,CASKGDGVGNYNSPLHF
TRBJ2-1,TRBD2,TRBV11-3,.,16,TGTGCCAGCAGCTTAGTCTACGGGAGGGCCTCCAATGAGCAGTTCTTC,CASSLVYGRASNEQFF
TRBJ2-1,TRBD2,TRBV9,.,15,TGTGCCAGCAGCCCAGGGACTAGCGCGTACAATGAGCAGTTCTTC,CASSPGTSAYNEQFF
TRBJ2-2,.,TRBV28,.,14,TGTGCCAGCAGTCCCTCGATGGGGGCCGGGGAGCTGTTTTTT,CASSPSMGAGELFF
TRBJ2-1,.,TRBV4-3,.,15,TGCGCCAGCAGCCAAGGGGGGGGCGGATACAATGAGCAGTTCTTC,CASSQGGGGYNEQFF
TRBJ2-1,.,TRBV19,.,13,TGTGCCAGTAGAAGGACAGCCTACAATGAGCAGTTCTTC,CASRRTAYNEQFF
TRBJ2-7,TRBD2,TRBV6-5,.,16,TGTGCCAGCAGTTACTCGGGCGCGGGAGAAATTTACGAGCAGTACTTC,CASSYSGAGEIYEQYF
TRBJ2-5,TRBD2,TRBV27,.,16,TGTGCCAGCAGTTTAGCGGGAGGGATGGGTGGAGAGACCCAGTACTTC,CASSLAGGMGGETQYF
TRBJ2-6,.,TRBV19,.,16,TGTGCCAGTAGTATAGATGTGGGCTCTGGGGCCAACGTCCTGACTTTC,CASSIDVGSGANVLTF
TRBJ2-7,TRBD2,TRBV4-1,once,16,TGCGCCAGCAGCCAAGAGCCTAGCGGAGATCCCTACGAGCAGTACTTC,CASSQEPSGDPYEQYF
TRBJ2-1,.,TRBV4-3,.,18,TGCGCCAGCAGCCAAGATTGGGGGACGTCGCTCTCCTACAATGAGCAGTTCTTC,CASSQDWGTSLSYNEQFF
TRBJ2-7,.,TRBV4-1,.,17,TGCGCCAGCAGCCAAAGTGCGGCGGGATTAAACCTCTACGAGCAGTACTTC,CASSQSAAGLNLYEQYF
TRBJ2-2,TRBD1,TRBV6-5,.,14,TGTGCCAGCAGACGACAGGGGTATACCGGGGAGCTGTTTTTT,CASRRQGYTGELFF
TRBJ1-1,TRBD1,TRBV19,.,18,TGTGCCAGTAGTATAGATCTATTGGGGACAGGCATGAACACTGAAGCTTTCTTT,CASSIDLLGTGMNTEAFF
TRBJ2-7,TRBD1,TRBV10-1,once,14,TGCGCCAGCAGTGACCGGGACAGTCCCTACGAGCAGTACTTC,CASSDRDSPYEQYF
TRBJ2-1,TRBD2,TRBV7-3,.,16,TGTGCCAGCAGCTTAGGGCTAGCGGCCGACTACAATGAGCAGTTCTTC,CASSLGLAADYNEQFF
TRBJ2-1,.,TRBV4-1,.,13,TGCGCCAGCAGCCACGAGGGCTACAATGAGCAGTTCTTC,CASSHEGYNEQFF
TRBJ2-3,.,TRBV27,.,15,TGTGCCAGCAGGCTCCCGTCTTCTAGCACAGATACGCAGTATTTT,CASRLPSSSTDTQYF
TRBJ2-7,.,TRBV19,.,13,TGTGCCAGTAGTATCAGTCTCCCTTACGAGCAGTACTTC,CASSISLPYEQYF
TRBJ2-1,.,TRBV30,.,13,TGTGCCCTTCAGGGGCGGGGGTACAATGAGCAGTTCTTC,CALQGRGYNEQFF
TRBJ2-3,.,TRBV4-2,.,16,TGTGCCAGCAGCCAAGTTTGGCCCTCAGGGGGGGATACGCAGTATTTT,CASSQVWPSGGDTQYF
TRBJ2-1,TRBD2,TRBV28,.,17,TGTGCCAGCAGTGATGGACTAGCGGGAGACGGCTACAATGAGCAGTTCTTC,CASSDGLAGDGYNEQFF
TRBJ1-4,TRBD1,TRBV5-6,.,16,TGTGCCAGCAGCTTGGGACAGGGGATGGGGAATGAAAAACTGTTTTTT,CASSLGQGMGNEKLFF
TRBJ2-3,TRBD2,TRBV27,.,15,TGTGCCAGCAGTTTTTTAGCGGGAGGGCCAGATACGCAGTATTTT,CASSFLAGGPDTQYF
TRBJ2-3,TRBD2,TRBV18,.,17,TGTGCCAGCTCACCTATGGCCGGGACTAGCTACACAGATACGCAGTATTTT,CASSPMAGTSYTDTQYF
TRBJ2-7,TRBD2,TRBV29-1,.,13,TGCAGCGTTGCCCCTAGCGGGAACTACGAGCAGTACTTC,CSVAPSGNYEQYF
TRBJ2-7,.,TRBV27,.,13,TGTGCCAGCAGTCCCTCGGGCTCCTACGAGCAGTACTTC,CASSPSGSYEQYF
TRBJ2-7,.,TRBV28,few,16,TGTGCCAGCAGTTTTTATATATTGTCCTCAACCTACGAGCAGTACTTC,CASSFYILSSTYEQYF